The 26 T cell receptor beta chains reported below all come from one sample, sequenced in a study of post-analysis software for immune sequencing data. General study findings and limits: Elevated frequency relative to controls characterized several TRBV segments in patients, TRBV5-6, TRBV5-1 and TRBV20-1 among them.

Included in the TCR beta cDNA libraries were unique molecular identifiers. TCRdb used MiXCR to reprocess the PCR reads, holding one entry per CDR3 protein. The data hold roughly 600,000 distinct CDR3 sequences, with about 40% observed a single time. Their specific antigens are unknown. Input material: blood. These TCRs come from a girl between 10 and 17 years old with multiple sclerosis.

This clonotype has more than one count but fewer than ten. CDR3 loop: CASSQETGFRDTQYF. Written as DNA, the CDR3 is TGTGCCAGCAGCCAAGAGACGGGGTTTAGGGATACGCAGTATTTT. The chain recombines TRBV3-1 with TRBJ2-3; D might be TRBD2 (5 bases). The CDR3 covers 15 residues. Per the germline V gene, CDR1 is LGHDT and CDR2 is YNNKEL (reference sequence). V was pared by 0 bases and J by 6 bases, with 13 bases between.

V usage is TRBV20-1 and J usage is TRBJ2-2; possible D gene TRBD2, 5 bases. With 0 bases removed from V and 1 base from J, the gap between germline ends came to 9 bases. The CDR3 is 15 amino acids. Germline V gives CDR1 DFQATT, CDR2 SNEGSKA (reference sequence). CDR3 amino acids: CSARDSRGNTGELFF. CDR3 nucleotides: TGCAGTGCTAGAGATTCACGGGGGAACACCGGGGAGCTGTTTTTT.

The table lists this clonotype with many counts. The chain is built from TRBV7-2 and TRBJ1-5; D is uncertain. Trimming took 0 bases from V and 4 from J, leaving 4 bases between them. This CDR3 spans 13 amino acids. The germline gives CDR1 SGHTA, CDR2 FQGNSA. This chain's CDR3 is CASSLAVNQPQHF. CDR3 in DNA: TGTGCCAGCAGCTTAGCCGTTAATCAGCCCCAGCATTTT.

The gene calls are TRBV4-1 and TRBJ2-3; D is unresolved. The germline gives CDR1 MGHRA, CDR2 YSYEKL. CDR3 length: 17 residues. With 4 bases removed from V and 0 bases from J, the gap between germline ends came to 17 bases. The CDR3 DNA sequence: TGCGCCAGCAGCCGTTTTTCCTCGGCAGCTAGCACAGATACGCAGTATTTT. This encodes CASSRFSSAASTDTQYF.

This chain joins TRBV20-1 and TRBJ2-7; D unresolved. Germline V lookup: CDR1 DFQATT, CDR2 SNEGSKA (reference sequence). This CDR3 comprises 11 residues. The V and J ends lost 3 bases and 3 bases respectively, with 6 bases between them. CDR3 sequence: CSASADYEQYF. The CDR3 DNA sequence: TGCAGTGCTAGCGCGGACTACGAGCAGTACTTC.

There are a few counts of this clonotype. This chain connects TRBV12-3 or TRBV12-4 to TRBJ2-1; D unclear. The CDR3 sequence is 15 residues long. Trimming cost V 3 bases and J 4 bases, with 13 bases left between them. For the CDR3, the DNA is TGTGCCAGCAGTTTTCTCGACGGCCCTTACAATGAGCAGTTCTTC. This encodes CASSFLDGPYNEQFF.

This clonotype came up many times. The chain recombines TRBV29-1 with TRBJ2-7; D gene ambiguous. CDR1 is SQVTM, CDR2 ANQGSEA, per germline. Trimming removed 5 bases at V and 0 bases at J, with 14 bases between. This CDR3 is built from 14 residues. The CDR3 DNA sequence: TGCAGCGTTAATGACGGATTGAGCTCCTACGAGCAGTACTTC. Residues: CSVNDGLSSYEQYF.

The chain has TRBV5-1 and TRBJ1-1, with 7 bases lining up with TRBD1. Trimming at V came to 3 bases and at J to 4 bases, leaving 6 bases not matched to a gene. CDR3 length: 14 amino acids. From germline, CDR1 is SGHRS and CDR2 YFSETQ. CDR3 in amino acids: CASSSDRVATEAFF. Written as DNA, the CDR3 is TGCGCCAGCAGCTCAGACAGGGTGGCCACTGAAGCTTTCTTT.

The J gene is TRBJ2-1, the V gene TRBV12-3 or TRBV12-4; no clear D gene. Trimming removed 6 bases from V and 6 bases from J, with 9 bases in between. The CDR3 is 12 residues long. The CDR3 DNA sequence: TGTGCCAGCAGGCTGCTTCTCAATGAGCAGTTCTTC. This gives the protein CASRLLLNEQFF.

The rearrangement joins TRBV6-6 to TRBJ2-5; D may be TRBD1 or TRBD2 (5 bases each). The CDR3 is made up of 15 amino acids. V lost 7 bases to trimming and J lost 5 bases, with 20 bases between them. In germline, CDR1 is MNHNY, CDR2 SVGAGI (reference sequence). CDR3 protein: CASIEGHGGVETQYF. The CDR3 coding sequence is TGTGCCAGCATCGAAGGACACGGAGGTGTGGAGACCCAGTACTTC.

The chain has TRBV5-1 and TRBJ2-5; TRBD2 is a possible D gene (6 bases). Trimming took off 4 bases at V and 1 base at J, with 17 bases between the two ends. The CDR3 totals 16 residues. From germline, CDR1 is SGHRS and CDR2 YFSETQ. The CDR3 region is CASSPGGAGLQETQYF. The DNA for the CDR3 is TGCGCCAGCAGCCCCGGCGGGGCGGGGCTCCAAGAGACCCAGTACTTC.

This clonotype occurred a few times. This chain joins TRBV29-1 and TRBJ2-1; 13 nucleotides match TRBD2. The V and J ends lost 3 bases and 13 bases, in that order; junction bases with no gene match: 3. This CDR3 is built from 12 residues. The germline V gene encodes CDR1 SQVTM and CDR2 ANQGSEA. This CDR3 is CSVDRLAGGQFF. In DNA form, the CDR3 reads TGCAGCGTTGACCGACTAGCGGGGGGACAGTTCTTC.

This chain links TRBV4-2 with TRBJ2-1, with 12 positions matching TRBD2. Germline CDR1 reads LGHNA; CDR2 reads YNFKEQ. The CDR3 contains 16 residues. J lost 8 bases, V lost 4 bases, and 9 bases had no gene match. CDR3 amino acids: CASSPRALAGGHEQFF. The CDR3 coding sequence is TGTGCCAGCAGCCCCCGAGCACTAGCGGGGGGCCATGAGCAGTTCTTC.

This chain links TRBV6-4 with TRBJ2-1; 9 bases fit TRBD1. V dropped 7 bases and J dropped 6; count of bases not matched to a gene: 4. Looked up from germline, CDR1 is MRHNA and CDR2 is SNTAGT. The CDR3 is made up of 13 amino acids. CDR3 DNA sequence: TGTGCCAGCACCGACAGGGGGAGCAATGAGCAGTTCTTC. Translated: CASTDRGSNEQFF.

This chain connects TRBV6-6 to TRBJ2-7; TRBD2 agrees at 7 bases. Looked up from germline, CDR1 is MNHNY and CDR2 is SVGAGI (reference sequence). With 8 bases clipped from V and 4 bases from J, the junction kept 11 bases outside the gene matches. The CDR3 is made up of 14 amino acids. CDR3 amino acids: CASCPGSGVYEQYF. CDR3 bases: TGTGCCAGCTGTCCAGGGAGCGGGGTTTACGAGCAGTACTTC.

J is TRBJ1-5 and V is TRBV7-8; possibly TRBD1 for D (6 bases). The V end was cut by 7 bases, the J end by 5 bases, with 15 bases between. CDR1 and CDR2 from the germline V gene are SGHVS and FQNEAQ. CDR3 length equals 14 residues. CDR3 sequence: CASTLEQGYQPQHF. The CDR3 DNA reads TGTGCCAGCACCCTGGAGCAGGGGTATCAGCCCCAGCATTTT.

The V call is TRBV5-1, the J call TRBJ2-1; D is unclear. Germline CDR1 and CDR2: SGHRS and YFSETQ. This CDR3 is 12 amino acids long. V lost 2 bases and J 9 bases, leaving 9 bases between the germline ends. Here the CDR3 DNA reads TGCGCCAGCAGCTTCTCGGCGGTTGAGCAGTTCTTC. Residues: CASSFSAVEQFF.

The chain links TRBV6-1 to TRBJ2-7; tentatively, D is TRBD1 or TRBD2 (6 bases each). Germline V gene data show CDR1 as MNHNS and CDR2 as SASEGT. The length of the CDR3 is 15 residues. Between the trimmed V and J ends, which lost 4 bases and 3 bases, there was a span of 16 bases. The CDR3 reads CASSAQQGGIYEQYF. The CDR3 bases are TGTGCCAGCAGTGCCCAACAGGGAGGAATCTACGAGCAGTACTTC.

The J gene is TRBJ1-1, the V gene TRBV12-3 or TRBV12-4; D unresolved. V was pared by 6 bases and J by 0 bases, with 2 bases between. This CDR3 region has 11 residues. CDR3 residues: CASRMNTEAFF. The CDR3 coding sequence is TGTGCCAGCAGAATGAACACTGAAGCTTTCTTT.

The V and J genes are TRBV4-2 and TRBJ2-6; TRBD1 is a possible D gene (6 bases). Germline values: CDR1 LGHNA, CDR2 YNFKEQ. Trimming stripped 4 bases from V and 0 bases from J, with 13 bases between. There are 17 residues in the CDR3. The CDR3 region is CASSPGERRSGANVLTF. The CDR3 bases are TGTGCCAGCAGCCCAGGGGAGCGCCGCTCTGGGGCCAACGTCCTGACTTTC.

The genes are TRBV6-5 and TRBJ2-5; D is unresolved. V lost 0 bases and J 2 bases, leaving 4 bases between the germline ends. The CDR3 spans 13 residues. CDR1 MNHEY and CDR2 SVGAGI come from the germline V gene. CDR3 region: CASSYSGQETQYF. The CDR3 nucleotides are TGTGCCAGCAGTTACTCCGGACAAGAGACCCAGTACTTC.

For this clonotype: A much larger clone is a single base away; this may be a read error. The chain combines TRBV12-3 or TRBV12-4 with TRBJ1-5; D unresolved. The CDR3 has 13 amino acids. CDR3 amino acids: CAGSFLGNQPQHF. Written as DNA, the CDR3 is TGTGCCGGCAGCTTCCTAGGGAATCAGCCCCAGCATTTT.

This rearrangement joins TRBV12-3 or TRBV12-4 to TRBJ1-5; D uncertain. Deletions cut 4 bases from V and 9 bases from J, with 13 bases between. The CDR3 runs to 13 residues. The CDR3 sequence: CASSSSGSMPQHF. The CDR3, as DNA: TGTGCCAGCAGTTCCTCGGGTTCGATGCCCCAGCATTTT.

V is TRBV5-6 and J is TRBJ2-7; 9 nucleotides align to TRBD1. After removal of 4 bases from V and 6 bases from J, the junction contained 8 bases not matched to a gene. The CDR3 contains 14 residues. Germline V gives CDR1 SGHDT, CDR2 YYEEEE. The DNA for the CDR3 is TGTGCCAGCAGCAGGGGACAGGGTGAGGGCGAGCAGTACTTC. Its translation is CASSRGQGEGEQYF.

The chain uses TRBV20-1 and TRBJ1-2, with D unresolved. The germline gives CDR1 DFQATT, CDR2 SNEGSKA (reference sequence). The CDR3 covers 13 residues. The germline V and J ends were trimmed by 0 bases and 0 bases, with 5 bases remaining between them. The CDR3 loop is CSARDLANYGYTF. For the CDR3, the DNA is TGCAGTGCTAGAGATTTAGCTAACTATGGCTACACCTTC.

The chain has TRBV7-3 and TRBJ2-3; 7 nucleotides align to TRBD2. The germline V gene encodes CDR1 SGHTA and CDR2 FQGTGA. This CDR3 has 16 amino acids. The V and J ends lost 6 bases and 5 bases, in that order; junction bases with no gene match: 14. The CDR3 region is CASSRGRGTRLDTQYF. The CDR3 coding sequence is TGTGCCAGCAGTCGTGGGAGGGGTACGAGGCTAGATACGCAGTATTTT.